One and the same sample provided the 27 T cell receptor beta chains below, sequenced in a study of tumor-infiltrating lymphocytes in primary liver carcinoma. It was unsorted whole blood that yielded blood RNA, and germline DNA was also extracted. The investigators made TCR beta cDNA from 400 to 500 ng total RNA, using a constant-region primer. It was through three nested multiplex PCR rounds of slightly modified ARM-PCR that TCR beta libraries arose. The study ran its first two PCR rounds for roughly 11 cycles each, using TRBV1-TRBV30 forward primers and a C-beta reverse primer. TCRdb recomputed calls from the multiplex PCR reads with MiXCR, one row per CDR3 protein. The sample gives hundreds of thousands of distinct CDR3 sequences, approximately 54% of which show up once; approximately 15% is in the top ten. Material: peripheral blood. The receptors originated from a woman aged 25 to 39 with primary liver carcinoma and hepatitis B virus infection.

This chain joins TRBV7-9 and TRBJ2-1, with 7 bases aligning to TRBD1. V lost 0 bases to trimming and J lost 12 bases; unmatched junction nucleotides: 5. Germline CDR1 SEHNR, CDR2 FQNEAQ (reference sequence). This CDR3 region has 13 residues. The CDR3 bases are TGTGCCAGCAGCTTAGCGGTGGCAGGGGGGCAGTTCTTC. This translates into CASSLAVAGGQFF.

The gene calls are TRBV7-8 and TRBJ2-3; D not resolved. Trimming removed 1 base at V and 4 bases at J, with 12 bases between. This CDR3 has 15 amino acids. Looked up from germline, CDR1 is SGHVS and CDR2 is FQNEAQ. The CDR3 coding sequence is TGTGCCAGCAGCTTAGTCGGGTTTGTGGCAGATACGCAGTATTTT. Its protein product is CASSLVGFVADTQYF.

This clonotype was seen repeatedly, ten times or more. J is TRBJ2-4 and V is TRBV6-5; tentatively, D is TRBD2 (5 bases). Per germline, CDR1 MNHEY and CDR2 SVGAGI. V was trimmed by 4 bases and J by 0 bases, leaving 7 bases between them. The CDR3 is 14 residues long. CDR3 region: CASSSGLAKNIQYF. In DNA, the CDR3 is TGTGCCAGCAGTTCGGGGTTAGCCAAAAACATTCAGTACTTC.

This clonotype has ten or more counts. J is TRBJ2-7 and V is TRBV10-3; D perhaps matches TRBD1 (6 bases). Germline CDR1 ENHRY, CDR2 SYGVKD. The CDR3 is 16 amino acids. Trimming took off 3 bases at V and 7 bases at J, with 22 bases between the two ends. The CDR3 sequence: CAISDRGRGLYGEQYF. In DNA form, the CDR3 reads TGTGCCATCAGTGACAGAGGCAGGGGTCTATACGGGGAGCAGTACTTC.

Note on this clonotype: This may come from a read error, since a much larger clone is one base off. V and J are TRBV29-1 and TRBJ1-4; D is unclear. Germline CDR1 SQVTM, CDR2 ANQGSEA. The CDR3 is 14 residues long. The DNA for the CDR3 is TGCTGCGCGGCCGTGGCGGAATTTAATGAAAAACTGTTTTTT. Translating gives CCAAVAEFNEKLFF.

As concerns this clonotype: A read error may explain this, as a much larger clone is one base away. The chain employs TRBV29-1 and TRBJ1-1, with TRBD1 as a possible D gene (6 bases). V lost 6 bases, J lost 9 bases, and 17 bases lay in between. The CDR3 contains 12 residues. Germline lookup yields CDR1 SQVTM and CDR2 ANQGSEA. DNA for the CDR3: TGCAGCGTGGGACCGGCAGGGGAAAAAGCTTTCTTT. Its translation is CSVGPAGEKAFF. Full variable domain (outside the CDR3, taken from reference TRBV29-1 and TRBJ1-1): SAVISQKPSRDICQRGTSLTIQCQVDSQVTMMFWYRQQPGQSLTLIATANQGSEATYESGFVIDKFPISRPNLTFSTLTVSNMSPEDSSIYLCSVGPAGEKAFFGQGTRLTVV.

As for this clonotype: One junction end does not reproduce the germline sequence, and a read error may be involved. This rearrangement joins TRBV6-5 to TRBJ2-3; no reliable D call. Germline CDR1 is MNHEY and CDR2 is SVGAGI. The CDR3 runs to 14 residues. CDR3 residues: CAGSLGGGTDTQYF. In nucleotides, the CDR3 is TGTGCCGGCAGTCTGGGCGGCGGCACAGATACGCAGTATTTT.

This clonotype has a single count. This chain connects TRBV27 to TRBJ2-5; no firm D call. Germline CDR1 reads MNHEY; CDR2 reads SMNVEV (reference sequence). Trimming shortened V by 10 bases and J by 4 bases, and 13 bases separated the two germline ends. CDR3 length: 12 amino acids. The CDR3 nucleotides are TGTGCCACCCGGTCCAGAGGAGAGACCCAGTACTTC. Encoded protein: CATRSRGETQYF.

With regard to this clonotype: This CDR3 is missing its conserved last phenylalanine or tryptophan, likely due to a read error. The chain links TRBV5-6 to TRBJ2-2; 9 nucleotides match TRBD2. The CDR3 totals 15 residues. Trimming at V came to 2 bases and at J to 4 bases, leaving 3 bases not matched to a gene. Germline V gives CDR1 SGHDT, CDR2 YYEEEE. CDR3 sequence: CASSFLAGSTGELFS. DNA for the CDR3: TGTGCCAGCAGCTTCCTAGCGGGAAGCACCGGGGAGCTGTTTTCT.

A note on this clonotype: A junction boundary mismatches the germline segment, possibly from a read error. The V call is TRBV11-2, the J call TRBJ1-2; possibly TRBD1 for D (6 bases). This CDR3 has 15 amino acids. CDR1 and CDR2 (germline): SGHAT, FQNNGV. CDR3 sequence reads: CANSSQTDSRRGYTF. DNA of the CDR3: TGTGCCAACAGCTCACAAACGGACAGCCGTAGAGGCTACACCTTC.

A remark on this clonotype: A read error may be the cause here, since a much bigger clone is one base away. The chain combines TRBV12-5 with TRBJ2-3; D may be TRBD2 (6 bases). CDR1 is LGHNT, CDR2 FRNRAP, per germline. V lost 5 bases, J lost 1 base, and 13 bases lay in between. The CDR3 has 15 amino acids. The CDR3 is CASGLGRTGTDTQYF. The CDR3 DNA follows: TGTGCTAGTGGTCTCGGGAGAACGGGCACAGATACGCAGTATTTT.

The chain recombines TRBV11-2 with TRBJ2-7; 11 bases map to TRBD2. With 5 bases clipped from V and 6 bases from J, the junction kept 21 bases outside the gene matches. The CDR3 length is 19 residues. The germline V gene encodes CDR1 SGHAT and CDR2 FQNNGV. The CDR3 is CASSAPTGTSGSGWGEQYF. The CDR3, as DNA: TGTGCCAGCAGCGCCCCCACCGGGACTAGCGGATCAGGTTGGGGCGAGCAGTACTTC.

This clonotype was detected a few times. This chain joins TRBV5-1 and TRBJ2-5; perhaps TRBD2 as D (6 bases). The CDR3 length is 16 residues. Trimming left V 5 bases short and J 0 bases short, with 17 bases between. Germline loops: CDR1 SGHRS, CDR2 YFSETQ. CDR3 region: CASRDGGLAHQETQYF. Written as DNA, the CDR3 is TGCGCCAGCAGAGACGGCGGTCTAGCGCACCAAGAGACCCAGTACTTC.

This clonotype was counted at least ten times. The gene calls are TRBV7-8 and TRBJ2-2; 8 positions match TRBD2. The J segment lost 4 bases and the V segment lost 9 bases, leaving 10 bases of the junction unmatched. CDR1 and CDR2 from the germline V gene are SGHVS and FQNEAQ. The CDR3 totals 15 residues. DNA of the CDR3: TGTGCCAGTAGGAGGGCGGGAGGAGTCACCGGGGAGCTGTTTTTT. This gives the protein CASRRAGGVTGELFF. The full variable domain, with the rest looked up from reference TRBV7-8 and TRBJ2-2, is GAGVSQSPRYKVAKRGQDVALRCDPISGHVSLFWYQQALGQGPEFLTYFQNEAQLDKSGLPSDRFFAERPEGSVSTLKIQRTQQEDSAVYLCASRRAGGVTGELFFGEGSRLTVL.

As for this clonotype: This may come from a read error, since a much larger clone is one base off. The chain recombines TRBV4-3 with TRBJ2-7, with D possibly TRBD1 on 5 matching bases. V lost 0 bases, J lost 6 bases, and 15 bases lay in between. CDR3 length equals 15 residues. Germline assignment: CDR1 LGHNA and CDR2 YSLEER. CDR3 bases: TGCGCCAGCAGCCAAGATAGTGCAGGGTTGGGCGAGCAGTACTTC. Protein sequence: CASSQDSAGLGEQYF.

The V and J genes are TRBV9 and TRBJ2-1; TRBD2 is a possible D gene (8 bases). Trimming took 3 bases from V and 8 from J, leaving 12 bases between them. The CDR3 has 13 amino acids. CDR1 and CDR2 (germline): SGDLS, YYNGEE. CDR3 protein: CASSAGGGDEQFF. CDR3 bases: TGTGCCAGCAGCGCGGGAGGGGGCGATGAGCAGTTCTTC.

A note on this clonotype: A junction end diverges from the germline sequence, so it may reflect a read error. The V gene is TRBV11-1, the J gene TRBJ2-1, with D possibly matching TRBD2 (6 bases). Germline CDR1 reads SGHAT; CDR2 reads FQDESV (reference sequence). This CDR3 is built from 15 residues. CDR3 bases: TGTGCCGGCAGCCTGACTAGAGGGACGGTTCTGGAGCAGTTCTTC. It is translated as CAGSLTRGTVLEQFF.

This clonotype came up a few times. CDR3 sequence: CASTNNRAGHEQYF. In DNA, the CDR3 is TGTGCCAGCACTAACAACAGGGCTGGTCACGAGCAGTACTTC. The chain recombines TRBV12-3 or TRBV12-4 with TRBJ2-7, with D possibly matching TRBD1 (6 bases). The CDR3 length is 14 residues. The V gene lost 7 bases and the J gene lost 5 bases, with 18 bases spanning the gap.

J is TRBJ2-5 and V is TRBV6-2 or TRBV6-3; D not certain. The CDR3 contains 14 residues. V was shortened by 2 bases and J by 4 bases, with 11 bases between the two germline ends. Per the germline V gene, CDR1 is MNHEY and CDR2 is SVGEGT. In DNA, the CDR3 is TGTGCCAGCAGTTACAGGAGTTACGGAGAGACCCAGTACTTC. This encodes CASSYRSYGETQYF.

A word on this clonotype: Germline and junction disagree at one end, which may indicate a read error. This sequence joins TRBV12-3 or TRBV12-4 and TRBJ1-2; D uncertain. The length of the CDR3 is 13 residues. This CDR3 is CASSLLLRCGYTF. As DNA, the CDR3 is TGTGCAAGCAGTTTGCTGCTTCGGTGTGGCTACACCTTC.

This clonotype was counted only a few times. The gene calls are TRBV6-2 or TRBV6-3 and TRBJ2-7; tentative D call: TRBD1 (6 bases). The V end was cut by 6 bases, the J end by 4 bases, with 13 bases between. The CDR3 consists of 13 residues. The V gene's germline CDR1 is MNHEY and CDR2 SVGEGT. This CDR3 is CASRPETGYEQYF. In DNA, the CDR3 is TGTGCCAGCAGACCTGAGACAGGATACGAGCAGTACTTC.

A word on this clonotype: It may be a read error: a sequence one base away is much more abundant. The chain couples TRBV29-1 to TRBJ1-2; 8 positions match TRBD1. CDR1 and CDR2 (germline): SQVTM, ANQGSEA. The CDR3 has 15 amino acids. The CDR3 nucleotides are TGCAGCGTTGTCTTTAGGGGACAGGAGAACTATGACTACACCTTC. The encoded protein is CSVVFRGQENYDYTF.

Turning to this clonotype: This clone may be a read error of a much larger clone one base away. The chain carries TRBV6-1 and TRBJ2-7; 9 bases map to TRBD2. The CDR3 is made up of 14 amino acids. Germline V gene sequence: CDR1 MNHNS, CDR2 SASEGT. Trimming removed 5 bases from V and 6 bases from J; junction bases left unmatched: 8. The CDR3 DNA is TGTGCCAGCAGTATTCAGCGGGAGGTCCGCGAGCAGTACTTC. Amino acid sequence: CASSIQREVREQYF.

By sample share, this clonotype is medium-sized. V gene TRBV11-2 combines with J gene TRBJ2-1; 11 bases fit TRBD2. The CDR3 covers 15 residues. Germline V gene data show CDR1 as SGHAT and CDR2 as FQNNGV. V shed 3 bases, J shed 3 bases, and the junction held 1 base outside the gene matches. The CDR3 region has the DNA TGTGCCAGCAGCTTTAGCGGGAGGGTCTACAATGAGCAGTTCTTC. Translated, it gives CASSFSGRVYNEQFF.

The chain joins TRBV7-9 to TRBJ2-5; maybe TRBD1 (6 bases). Deletions cut 5 bases from V and 5 bases from J, with 18 bases between. This CDR3 has 15 residues. Germline V CDR1 and CDR2: SEHNR, FQNEAQ (reference sequence). CDR3 amino acids: CASSPQQGFQETQYF. The CDR3 DNA reads as TGTGCCAGCAGCCCGCAACAGGGATTTCAGGAGACCCAGTACTTC.

V and J are TRBV4-2 and TRBJ2-5; 12 bases line up with TRBD2. Germline lookup yields CDR1 LGHNA and CDR2 YNFKEQ. The CDR3 extends over 16 amino acids. Trimming removed 0 bases from V and 5 bases from J; junction bases left unmatched: 4. In nucleotides, the CDR3 is TGTGCCAGCAGCCAAGATCAGACTAGCGGGAGCGAGACCCAGTACTTC. Its translation is CASSQDQTSGSETQYF.

In regard to this clonotype: This sequence may be a read error, since a much larger clone differs from it by one base. The CDR3 coding sequence is TGTGCCAGCAGCTTAGAGTTCTACAATGAGCAGTTCTTC. Protein: CASSLEFYNEQFF. The J gene is TRBJ2-1, the V gene TRBV7-8; no firm D call. The CDR3 extends over 13 amino acids. Trimming removed 1 base from V and 3 bases from J, with 4 bases in between. Looked up from germline, CDR1 is SGHVS and CDR2 is FQNEAQ.